This is a list of T cell receptor beta chains from one sample in a study of cytomegalovirus exposure and HLA in healthy donors. Clones were read by immunoSEQ multiplex PCR, and TCRdb kept only the in-frame ones, dropping some. The sample shows approximately 210,000 clones, around 86% of them seen only once. The sequenced sample consisted of PBMCs. The receptors shown here come from a woman between 18 and 29 years old in good health and CMV-seronegative. Each CDR3 is given with its conserved first and last residue. The order of the fields is V gene, clone size, J gene, D gene, CDR3 DNA, CDR3 protein. A D gene is named only where the DNA matches it firmly. Rows may omit the clone size; those that give it use once, few, many or a size class.

v_gene: TRBV20-1
abundance: -
j_gene: TRBJ2-1
d_gene: -
CDR3nt: TGCAGTGCTCCCTCCCACAATGAGCAGTTCTTC
CDR3aa: CSAPSHNEQFF

v_gene: TRBV5-1
abundance: -
j_gene: TRBJ1-6
d_gene: TRBD1
CDR3nt: TGCGCCAGCAGCTTGGGAGGGCTGACAGGGGTAAATAATTCACCCCTCCACTTT
CDR3aa: CASSLGGLTGVNNSPLHF

v_gene: TRBV10-2
abundance: -
j_gene: TRBJ1-5
d_gene: -
CDR3nt: TGCGCCAGCAGTGAGGAGTATAGCAATCAGCCCCAGCATTTT
CDR3aa: CASSEEYSNQPQHF

v_gene: TRBV7-8
abundance: -
j_gene: TRBJ1-1
d_gene: -
CDR3nt: TGTGCCAGCAGCACCAGGGGTAGTAGCACTGAAGCTTTCTTT
CDR3aa: CASSTRGSSTEAFF

v_gene: TRBV28
abundance: -
j_gene: TRBJ1-4
d_gene: -
CDR3nt: TGTGCCAGCAGTCCCTCAGGAGGGGTTGAAAAACTGTTTTTT
CDR3aa: CASSPSGGVEKLFF

v_gene: TRBV15
abundance: -
j_gene: TRBJ1-1
d_gene: -
CDR3nt: TGTGCCACCAGCAGAGCGGGGGTAGAGAACACTGAAGCTTTCTTT
CDR3aa: CATSRAGVENTEAFF

v_gene: TRBV2
abundance: -
j_gene: TRBJ1-4
d_gene: TRBD1
CDR3nt: TGTGCCAGCAGTGAATCTCAGGGGGCAAGACTGTTTTTT
CDR3aa: CASSESQGARLFF

v_gene: TRBV7-9
abundance: -
j_gene: TRBJ1-5
d_gene: -
CDR3nt: TGTGCCAGCAGCACATCTCAAAGGGGGTCGAGCAATCAGCCCCAGCATTTT
CDR3aa: CASSTSQRGSSNQPQHF

v_gene: TRBV7-6
abundance: -
j_gene: TRBJ2-1
d_gene: -
CDR3nt: TGTGCCAGCAGCTCTCTTGGGGGGTACTCCTACAATGAGCAGTTCTTC
CDR3aa: CASSSLGGYSYNEQFF

v_gene: TRBV5-1
abundance: -
j_gene: TRBJ2-3
d_gene: -
CDR3nt: TGCGCCAGCAGCGGACTGAACACAGATACGCAGTATTTT
CDR3aa: CASSGLNTDTQYF

v_gene: TRBV2
abundance: once
j_gene: TRBJ1-4
d_gene: TRBD1
CDR3nt: TGTGCCAGCAGTGAAGGGACAGGGCCCTATGAAAAACTGTTTTTT
CDR3aa: CASSEGTGPYEKLFF

v_gene: TRBV5-6
abundance: once
j_gene: TRBJ1-4
d_gene: TRBD1
CDR3nt: TGTGCCAGCAGCCCGCTCAGGGGGCGTTACGAAAAACTGTTTTTT
CDR3aa: CASSPLRGRYEKLFF

v_gene: TRBV18
abundance: -
j_gene: TRBJ1-6
d_gene: TRBD1
CDR3nt: TGTGCCAGCGGCACCGGGACAGGGGGCTCGACCCTCCACTTT
CDR3aa: CASGTGTGGSTLHF

v_gene: TRBV19
abundance: -
j_gene: TRBJ2-2
d_gene: -
CDR3nt: TGTGCCAGTAAGGAACTAGAGGTGGGGAACACCGGGGAGCTGTTTTTT
CDR3aa: CASKELEVGNTGELFF

v_gene: TRBV19
abundance: -
j_gene: TRBJ1-2
d_gene: -
CDR3nt: TGTGCCAGTAGTATCCTGGGACACATGGAGGGCTACACCTTC
CDR3aa: CASSILGHMEGYTF

v_gene: TRBV5-4
abundance: -
j_gene: TRBJ1-1
d_gene: TRBD1
CDR3nt: TGTGCCAGCAGCTTGGGTTTTTGGGACAGGGGGCAAGAAACTGAAGCTTTCTTT
CDR3aa: CASSLGFWDRGQETEAFF

v_gene: TRBV9
abundance: -
j_gene: TRBJ1-1
d_gene: -
CDR3nt: TGTGCCAGCAGCGAACAGGTAGACCACACTGAAGCTTTCTTT
CDR3aa: CASSEQVDHTEAFF

v_gene: TRBV5-5
abundance: -
j_gene: TRBJ1-5
d_gene: -
CDR3nt: TGTGCCAGCAGCCTGGGGGCAAGCAATCAGCCCCAGCATTTT
CDR3aa: CASSLGASNQPQHF

v_gene: TRBV25-1
abundance: -
j_gene: TRBJ2-7
d_gene: -
CDR3nt: TGTGCCAGCAGTGAATCCCCTCCCCCTATAACCTCCTACGAGCAGTACTTC
CDR3aa: CASSESPPPITSYEQYF

v_gene: TRBV6-5
abundance: -
j_gene: TRBJ2-7
d_gene: -
CDR3nt: TGTGCCAGCAGATCTCGCTACGAGCAGTACTTC
CDR3aa: CASRSRYEQYF

v_gene: TRBV6-1
abundance: -
j_gene: TRBJ1-1
d_gene: -
CDR3nt: TGTGCCAGCAGTGAAGCATCCAGAACAGTTGAAGCTTTCTTT
CDR3aa: CASSEASRTVEAFF

v_gene: TRBV30
abundance: -
j_gene: TRBJ2-1
d_gene: -
CDR3nt: TGTGCCTGGAGCCAGTCAGGGTTTGAGCAGTTCTTC
CDR3aa: CAWSQSGFEQFF

v_gene: TRBV6-5
abundance: -
j_gene: TRBJ2-5
d_gene: TRBD1
CDR3nt: TGTGCCAGCAGCCTGAGGGGGCGGGAAGAGACCCAGTACTTC
CDR3aa: CASSLRGREETQYF

v_gene: TRBV25-1
abundance: few
j_gene: TRBJ1-2
d_gene: TRBD1
CDR3nt: TGTGCCAGCAGTGATGGACAGGGCCGCGGCTACACCTTC
CDR3aa: CASSDGQGRGYTF

v_gene: TRBV5-1
abundance: -
j_gene: TRBJ2-7
d_gene: -
CDR3nt: TGCGCCAGCAGTCGTCGGGACAACAACGAGCAGTACTTC
CDR3aa: CASSRRDNNEQYF

v_gene: TRBV6-1
abundance: -
j_gene: TRBJ2-7
d_gene: TRBD2
CDR3nt: TGTGCCAGCAGTGAAGTGGCTAGCGGGGGCTACGAGCAGTACTTC
CDR3aa: CASSEVASGGYEQYF

v_gene: TRBV5-6
abundance: -
j_gene: TRBJ1-1
d_gene: -
CDR3nt: TGTGCCAGCAGCCCAACCGATGGACAGATCTACACTGAAGCTTTCTTT
CDR3aa: CASSPTDGQIYTEAFF

v_gene: TRBV5-6
abundance: -
j_gene: TRBJ2-7
d_gene: -
CDR3nt: TGTGCCAGCAGACGGTTGGGCCACTCCTACGAGCAGTACTTC
CDR3aa: CASRRLGHSYEQYF

v_gene: TRBV7-2
abundance: -
j_gene: TRBJ2-5
d_gene: -
CDR3nt: TGTGCCAGCAGCTTAGCGGGAGTGGAGACCCAGTACTTC
CDR3aa: CASSLAGVETQYF

v_gene: TRBV5-6
abundance: -
j_gene: TRBJ2-2
d_gene: TRBD1
CDR3nt: TGTGCCAGCAGCTTGGCGGACAGGGGTCGGCCTACGAACACCGGGGAGCTGTTTTTT
CDR3aa: CASSLADRGRPTNTGELFF

v_gene: TRBV6-1
abundance: -
j_gene: TRBJ2-1
d_gene: TRBD2
CDR3nt: TGTGCCAGCAGACTAGCGGGAGTCGATGAGCAGTTCTTC
CDR3aa: CASRLAGVDEQFF